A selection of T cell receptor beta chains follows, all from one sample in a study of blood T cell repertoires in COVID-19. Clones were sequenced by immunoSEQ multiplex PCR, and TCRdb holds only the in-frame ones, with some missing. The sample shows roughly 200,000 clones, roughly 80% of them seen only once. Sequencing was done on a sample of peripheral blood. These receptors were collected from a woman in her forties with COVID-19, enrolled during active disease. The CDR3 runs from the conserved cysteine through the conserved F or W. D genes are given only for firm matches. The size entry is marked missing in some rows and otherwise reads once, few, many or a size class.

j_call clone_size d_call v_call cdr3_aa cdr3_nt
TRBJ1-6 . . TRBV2 CASSRTRYNSPLHF TGTGCCAGCAGCCGGACACGATATAATTCACCCCTCCACTTT
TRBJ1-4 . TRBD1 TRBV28 CASSFQGAREKLFF TGTGCCAGCAGTTTTCAGGGGGCTAGGGAAAAACTGTTTTTT
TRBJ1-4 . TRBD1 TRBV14 CASSQVGGDGEKLFF TGTGCCAGCAGCCAAGTAGGGGGCGATGGTGAAAAACTGTTTTTT
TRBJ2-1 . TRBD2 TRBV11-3 CASSPRTSGRNEQFF TGTGCCAGCAGCCCCCGGACTAGCGGGAGAAATGAGCAGTTCTTC
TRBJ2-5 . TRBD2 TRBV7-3 CASSPRGGPEETQYF TGTGCCAGCAGCCCCCGGGGGGGGCCTGAAGAGACCCAGTACTTC
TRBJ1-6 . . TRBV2 CASRSRDIGNSPLHF TGTGCCAGCAGGTCAAGGGACATCGGTAATTCACCCCTCCACTTT
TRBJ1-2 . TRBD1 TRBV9 CASSVGGDRGYGYTF TGTGCCAGCAGCGTAGGAGGGGACAGGGGCTATGGCTACACCTTC
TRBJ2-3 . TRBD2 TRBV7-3 CASSLIAGGLTDTQYF TGTGCCAGCAGCTTGATAGCGGGGGGGTTAACAGATACGCAGTATTTT
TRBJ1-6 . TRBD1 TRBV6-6 CATEGQGNSPLHF TGTGCCACCGAGGGACAGGGAAATTCACCCCTCCACTTT
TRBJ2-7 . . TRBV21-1 CASSKARTGVFPYEQYF TGTGCCAGCAGCAAAGCCCGTACAGGGGTTTTCCCCTACGAGCAGTACTTC
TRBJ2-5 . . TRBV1 CTSSQALAGDSRETQYF TGCACCAGCAGCCAAGCACTAGCGGGAGATTCGCGTGAGACCCAGTACTTC
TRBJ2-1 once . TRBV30 CAWSVTEKQFF TGTGCCTGGAGTGTTACTGAAAAGCAGTTCTTC
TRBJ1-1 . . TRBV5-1 CASSFQGFGEAFF TGCGCCAGCAGCTTCCAGGGGTTTGGTGAAGCTTTCTTT
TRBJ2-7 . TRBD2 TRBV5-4 CASGGGRAGSSYEQYF TGTGCCAGCGGGGGCGGGAGGGCCGGGAGCTCCTACGAGCAGTACTTC
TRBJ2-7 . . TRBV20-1 CSASSIYGSYEQYF TGCAGTGCTAGTAGTATATACGGCTCCTACGAGCAGTACTTC
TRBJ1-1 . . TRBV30 CAWSALLNTEAFF TGTGCCTGGAGTGCCTTATTGAACACTGAAGCTTTCTTT
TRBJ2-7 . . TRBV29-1 CSVGQGSAYEQYF TGCAGCGTTGGGCAGGGGAGCGCCTACGAGCAGTACTTC
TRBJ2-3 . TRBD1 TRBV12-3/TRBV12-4 CASRGTGTDTQYF TGTGCCAGCAGAGGGACAGGGACAGATACGCAGTATTTT
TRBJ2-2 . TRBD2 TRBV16 CASLSAGENTGELFF TGTGCCAGCCTTTCAGCGGGGGAGAACACCGGGGAGCTGTTTTTT
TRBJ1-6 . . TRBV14 CASSQVTGSNSPLHF TGTGCCAGCAGCCAAGTTACAGGGAGTAATTCACCCCTCCACTTT
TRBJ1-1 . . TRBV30 CAWRSGWATEAFF TGTGCCTGGAGGTCAGGGTGGGCCACTGAAGCTTTCTTT
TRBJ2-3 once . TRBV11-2 CASNLEVAATDTQYF TGTGCCAGCAACCTTGAGGTGGCAGCTACAGATACGCAGTATTTT
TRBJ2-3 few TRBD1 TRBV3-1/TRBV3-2 CASSGYRGRSTDTQYF TGTGCCAGCAGCGGGTACAGGGGACGGAGCACAGATACGCAGTATTTT
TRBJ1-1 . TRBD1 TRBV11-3 CASSKGQGVTEAFF TGTGCCAGCAGCAAGGGACAGGGGGTCACTGAAGCTTTCTTT
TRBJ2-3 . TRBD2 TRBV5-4 CASSLVAGGRSDTQYF TGTGCCAGCAGCTTGGTAGCGGGGGGGCGCTCAGATACGCAGTATTTT
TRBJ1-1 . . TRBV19 CASSWGVNTEAFF TGTGCCAGTAGTTGGGGCGTGAACACTGAAGCTTTCTTT
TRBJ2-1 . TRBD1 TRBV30 CAWSARDRGSYNEQFF TGTGCCTGGAGTGCCCGGGACAGGGGTTCGTACAATGAGCAGTTCTTC
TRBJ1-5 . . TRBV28 CASSFYQPQHF TGTGCCAGCAGTTTCTATCAGCCCCAGCATTTT
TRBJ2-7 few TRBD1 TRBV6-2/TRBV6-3 CASSYWTGIRYEQYF TGTGCCAGCAGTTATTGGACAGGGATTCGCTACGAGCAGTACTTC
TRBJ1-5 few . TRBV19 CASSTGKRGNQPQHF TGTGCCAGTAGTACGGGGAAACGGGGGAATCAGCCCCAGCATTTT